This T cell receptor beta chain emerged from a study of cytomegalovirus exposure and HLA in healthy donors. Whereas donors were nominally healthy upon sampling, unrecorded immune exposures were probable. With respect to this clone: The antigen remains unidentified. At one of its ends the junction is not consistent with the germline gene, which may arise from a read error.

Vbeta (60) and Jbeta (13) primers were used in the PCR. TCRdb's table, derived via immunoSEQ multiplex PCR, lists solely in-frame clones and lacks some. This sample has about 230,000 clones; roughly 90% occur once, and the top ten carry roughly 0.99%. Study-level findings and limits: Later genetic work tied a missense DCLRE1C variant to beta-chain V and J trimming. Researchers counted around 180 TCR beta chains as cytomegalovirus-associated.

The TCR comes from a woman between 18 and 29 years old in good health and CMV-seronegative. The specimen was PBMCs.

The CDR3 reads CASTLGGRASEQYF. The CDR3 DNA reads as TGCGCCAGCACCTTGGGGGGGAGGGCCTCCGAGCAGTACTTC. The chain is built from TRBV5-1 and TRBJ2-7, with 7 bases matching TRBD2. The CDR3 extends over 14 amino acids. From germline, CDR1 is SGHRS and CDR2 YFSETQ.